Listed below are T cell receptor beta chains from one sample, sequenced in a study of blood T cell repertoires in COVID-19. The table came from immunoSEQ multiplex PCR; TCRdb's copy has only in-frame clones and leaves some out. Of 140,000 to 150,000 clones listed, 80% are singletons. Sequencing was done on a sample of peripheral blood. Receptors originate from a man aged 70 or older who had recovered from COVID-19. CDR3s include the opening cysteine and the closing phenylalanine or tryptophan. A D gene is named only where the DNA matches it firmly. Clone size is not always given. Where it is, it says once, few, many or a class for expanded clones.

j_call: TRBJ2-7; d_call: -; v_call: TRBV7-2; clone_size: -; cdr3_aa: CASSFGVSYEQYF; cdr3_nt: TGTGCCAGCAGCTTCGGGGTCTCCTACGAGCAGTACTTC
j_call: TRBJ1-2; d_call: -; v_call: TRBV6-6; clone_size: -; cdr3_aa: CASSFGQNYGYTF; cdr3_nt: TGTGCCAGCAGTTTTGGGCAGAACTATGGCTACACCTTC
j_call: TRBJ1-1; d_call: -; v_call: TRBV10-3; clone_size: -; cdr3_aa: CAISESGRQAEAFF; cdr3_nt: TGTGCCATCAGTGAGTCCGGCAGGCAGGCTGAAGCTTTCTTT
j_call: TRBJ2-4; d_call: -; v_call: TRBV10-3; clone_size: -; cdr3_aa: CAISEGRGIQYF; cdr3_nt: TGTGCCATCAGTGAAGGTCGGGGCATTCAGTACTTC
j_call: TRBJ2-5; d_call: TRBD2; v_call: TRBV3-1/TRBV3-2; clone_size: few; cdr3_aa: CASGVAGVGETQYF; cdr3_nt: TGTGCCAGCGGAGTAGCGGGAGTGGGAGAGACCCAGTACTTC
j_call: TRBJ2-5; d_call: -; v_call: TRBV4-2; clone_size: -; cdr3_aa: CASSARGEVPETQYF; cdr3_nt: TGTGCCAGCAGCGCCCGTGGGGAGGTTCCCGAGACCCAGTACTTC
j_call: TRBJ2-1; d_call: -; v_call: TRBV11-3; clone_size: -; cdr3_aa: CASSLQSPGRTSNEQFF; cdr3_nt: TGTGCCAGCAGCCTCCAATCCCCCGGGCGGACTTCGAATGAGCAGTTCTTC
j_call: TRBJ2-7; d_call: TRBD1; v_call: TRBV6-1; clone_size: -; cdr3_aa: CASSEGQGAREQYF; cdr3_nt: TGTGCCAGCAGTGAGGGACAGGGGGCGAGGGAGCAGTACTTC
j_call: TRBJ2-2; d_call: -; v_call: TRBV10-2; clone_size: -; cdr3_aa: CASSGAVMGGELFF; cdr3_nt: TGCGCCAGCAGTGGGGCCGTAATGGGCGGGGAGCTGTTTTTT
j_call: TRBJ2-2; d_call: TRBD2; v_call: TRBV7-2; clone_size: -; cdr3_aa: CASSYQPGLTPGELFF; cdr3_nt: TGTGCCAGCAGCTACCAACCGGGACTAACTCCCGGGGAGCTGTTTTTT
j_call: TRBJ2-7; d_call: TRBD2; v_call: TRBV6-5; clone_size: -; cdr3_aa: CASSYSGLAGGHEQYF; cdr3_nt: TGTGCCAGCAGTTACTCGGGACTAGCGGGAGGCCACGAGCAGTACTTC
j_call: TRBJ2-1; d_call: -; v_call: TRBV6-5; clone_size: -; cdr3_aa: CASTPSTQQFF; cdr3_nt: TGTGCCTCCACCCCCTCAACTCAGCAGTTCTTC
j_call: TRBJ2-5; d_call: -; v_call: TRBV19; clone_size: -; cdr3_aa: CASKGLGETQYF; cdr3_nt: TGTGCCAGCAAAGGACTGGGGGAGACCCAGTACTTC
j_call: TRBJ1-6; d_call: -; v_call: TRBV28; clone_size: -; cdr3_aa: CASSPATGVSPLHF; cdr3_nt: TGTGCCAGCAGCCCCGCGACAGGAGTTTCACCCCTCCACTTT
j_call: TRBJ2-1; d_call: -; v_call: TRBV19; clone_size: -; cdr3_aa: CAAGGRDTYNEQFF; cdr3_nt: TGTGCCGCCGGGGGAAGGGATACCTACAATGAGCAGTTCTTC
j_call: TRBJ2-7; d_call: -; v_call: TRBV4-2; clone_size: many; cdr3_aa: CASSQPLSGSEQYF; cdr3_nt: TGTGCCAGCAGCCAGCCCCTCTCTGGCTCCGAGCAGTACTTC
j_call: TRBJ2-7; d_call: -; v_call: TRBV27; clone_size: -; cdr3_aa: CASRGSWDRQYPTYEQYF; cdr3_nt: TGTGCCAGCCGCGGTTCCTGGGATAGACAGTATCCTACCTACGAGCAGTACTTC
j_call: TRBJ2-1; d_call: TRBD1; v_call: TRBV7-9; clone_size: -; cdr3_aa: CASSPNRGPGYNEQFF; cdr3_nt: TGTGCCAGCAGCCCTAATAGGGGGCCCGGCTACAATGAGCAGTTCTTC
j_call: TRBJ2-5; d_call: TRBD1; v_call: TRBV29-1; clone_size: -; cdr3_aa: CSVGWDRGAKTQYF; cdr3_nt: TGCAGCGTGGGGTGGGACAGGGGCGCGAAGACCCAGTACTTC
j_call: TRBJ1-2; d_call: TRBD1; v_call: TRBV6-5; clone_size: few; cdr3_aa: CASSSFGQGVNYGYTF; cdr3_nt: TGTGCCAGCAGTTCCTTCGGGCAGGGGGTTAACTATGGCTACACCTTC
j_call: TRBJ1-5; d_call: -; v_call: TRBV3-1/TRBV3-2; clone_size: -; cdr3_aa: CASSPLGKPQHF; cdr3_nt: TGTGCCAGCAGCCCACTAGGGAAGCCCCAGCATTTT
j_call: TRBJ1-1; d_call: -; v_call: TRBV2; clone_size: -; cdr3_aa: CASSGGGTLNTEAFF; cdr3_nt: TGTGCCAGCAGTGGTGGGGGCACCTTGAACACTGAAGCTTTCTTT
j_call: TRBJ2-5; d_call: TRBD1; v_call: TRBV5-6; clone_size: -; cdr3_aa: CASKGGARQETQYF; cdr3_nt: TGTGCCAGCAAAGGGGGCGCGCGGCAAGAGACCCAGTACTTC
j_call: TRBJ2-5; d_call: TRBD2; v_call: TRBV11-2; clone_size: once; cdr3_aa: CASGVAGGLKETQYF; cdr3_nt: TGTGCCAGCGGCGTAGCGGGAGGGTTGAAGGAGACCCAGTACTTC
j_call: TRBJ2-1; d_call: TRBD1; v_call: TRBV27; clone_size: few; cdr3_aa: CATSGWGTGGYNEQFF; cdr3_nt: TGTGCCACAAGCGGGTGGGGGACAGGGGGTTACAATGAGCAGTTCTTC
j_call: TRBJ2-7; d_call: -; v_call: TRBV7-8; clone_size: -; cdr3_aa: CASSPRTDSYEQYF; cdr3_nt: TGTGCCAGCAGCCCCCGGACAGACTCCTACGAGCAGTACTTC
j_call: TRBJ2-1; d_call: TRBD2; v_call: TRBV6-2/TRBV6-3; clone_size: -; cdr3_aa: CASSYALAGDLTDEQFF; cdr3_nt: TGTGCCAGCAGTTACGCCCTAGCGGGAGACCTTACGGATGAGCAGTTCTTC
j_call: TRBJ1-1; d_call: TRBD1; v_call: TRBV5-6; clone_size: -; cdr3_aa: CASNDLDREESEAFF; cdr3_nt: TGTGCCAGCAACGACCTTGACAGGGAGGAAAGTGAAGCTTTCTTT
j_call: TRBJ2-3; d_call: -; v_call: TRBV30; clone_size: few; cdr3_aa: CAWSASARRTDTQYF; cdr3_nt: TGTGCCTGGAGTGCCTCGGCCAGGCGCACAGATACGCAGTATTTT
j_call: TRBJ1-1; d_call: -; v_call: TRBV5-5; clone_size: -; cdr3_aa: CASSSTVGPYTEAFF; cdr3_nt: TGTGCCAGCAGCTCCACAGTTGGTCCTTACACTGAAGCTTTCTTT
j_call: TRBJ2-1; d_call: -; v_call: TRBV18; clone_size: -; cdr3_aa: CASSPPLKGKQFF; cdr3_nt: TGTGCCAGCTCACCCCCTTTGAAGGGGAAGCAGTTCTTC
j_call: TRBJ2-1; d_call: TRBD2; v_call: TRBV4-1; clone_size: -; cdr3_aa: CASSQEVTSGTYNEQFF; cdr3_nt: TGCGCCAGCAGCCAAGAGGTTACTAGCGGAACTTACAATGAGCAGTTCTTC
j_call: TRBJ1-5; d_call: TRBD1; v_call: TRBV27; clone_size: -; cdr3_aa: CASAITTGSNQPQHF; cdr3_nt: TGTGCCAGCGCCATCACGACAGGGAGCAATCAGCCCCAGCATTTT
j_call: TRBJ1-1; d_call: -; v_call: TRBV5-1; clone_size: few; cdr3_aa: CASSLEGAEAFF; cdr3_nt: TGCGCCAGCAGCTTGGAGGGGGCTGAAGCTTTCTTT
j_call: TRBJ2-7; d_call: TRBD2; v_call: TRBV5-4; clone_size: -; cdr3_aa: CASSPAPQREGYEQYF; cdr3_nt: TGTGCCAGCAGTCCCGCCCCCCAGCGGGAGGGCTACGAGCAGTACTTC